This paragraph reports one TCR beta chain. The antigen is unknown. V was clipped by 6 bases and J by 6 bases; unmatched bases: 7. Germline-derived CDR1 and CDR2 are SNHLY and FYNNEI. The CDR3 extends over 15 amino acids. An Oncomine TCR Beta short-read assay was used to sequence the DNA from cultured CD4+ T cells. TCRdb reprocessed the PCR reads via MiXCR and lists one record per CDR3 protein. The sample includes some 16,000 distinct CDR3 sequences, roughly half of them seen just once. This record belongs to a study of vaccination and CD4 T cells after COVID-19. Study-level background: Four females and six males made up the convalescents, with two Hispanic.

Treatment denoted: roughly 11-day PBMC culture with coronavirus spike peptide pools or control peptides (ViraFEST assay). Antigen-specific T cells were expanded with peptide pools by ViraFEST, and TCRs were then sequenced. CD4+ T cells were isolated by negative selection after less than 11 days of culture. The rearrangement joins TRBV2 to TRBJ2-3; 12 bases match TRBD2. The material sequenced was CD4+ T cells from blood, cultured in vitro. This TCR was sampled from a human donor who had recovered from COVID-19. The CDR3 reads CASSVLAGGGDTQYF. In DNA, the CDR3 is TGTGCCAGCAGCGTACTAGCGGGGGGAGGGGATACGCAGTATTTT. Full variable domain (missing parts from reference TRBV2 and TRBJ2-3): EPEVTQTPSHQVTQMGQEVILRCVPISNHLYFYWYRQILGQKVEFLVSFYNNEISEKSEIFDDQFSVERPDGSNFTLKIRSTKLEDSAMYFCASSVLAGGGDTQYFGPGTRLTVL.